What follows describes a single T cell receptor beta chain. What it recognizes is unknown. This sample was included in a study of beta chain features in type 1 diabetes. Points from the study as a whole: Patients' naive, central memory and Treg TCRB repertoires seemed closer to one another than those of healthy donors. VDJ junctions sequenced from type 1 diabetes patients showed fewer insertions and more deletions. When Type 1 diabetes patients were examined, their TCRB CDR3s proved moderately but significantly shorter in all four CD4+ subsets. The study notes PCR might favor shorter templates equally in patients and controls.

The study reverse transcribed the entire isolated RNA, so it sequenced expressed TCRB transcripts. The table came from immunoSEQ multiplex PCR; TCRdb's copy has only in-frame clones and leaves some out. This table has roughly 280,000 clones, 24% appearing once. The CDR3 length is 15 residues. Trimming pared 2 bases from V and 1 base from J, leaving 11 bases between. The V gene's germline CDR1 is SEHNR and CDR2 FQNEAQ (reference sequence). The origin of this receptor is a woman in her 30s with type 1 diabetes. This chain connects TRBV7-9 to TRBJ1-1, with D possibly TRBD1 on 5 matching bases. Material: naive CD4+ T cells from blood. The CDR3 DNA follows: TGTGCCAGCAGCTTACCCACAGGTGGGAACACTGAAGCTTTCTTT. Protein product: CASSLPTGGNTEAFF.